A selection of T cell receptor beta chains follows, all from one sample in a study of identical twins. TCRdb re-called the 5' RACE reads through MiXCR, storing one row per CDR3 protein. The repertoire holds fewer than 650,000 distinct CDR3 sequences, with 7.1% as singletons. The same data also contributed to another study, on yellow fever vaccine responses in identical twins.

Sequenced: PBMCs. These receptors came from a woman under 30 in good health. CDR3s include the opening cysteine and the closing phenylalanine or tryptophan. The D gene is left open where the match is weak. Only some rows state a clone size, as once, few, many or a class for expanded clones.

size: .; D: .; V: TRBV5-1; J: TRBJ1-2; CDR3: CASSMDPSYGYTF; DNA: TGCGCCAGCAGTATGGATCCAAGCTATGGCTACACCTTC
size: .; D: .; V: TRBV15; J: TRBJ1-4; CDR3: CATSREALGNEKLFF; DNA: TGTGCCACCAGCAGAGAGGCGCTGGGGAATGAAAAACTGTTTTTT
size: many; D: TRBD1; V: TRBV29-1; J: TRBJ2-1; CDR3: CSVKSATGGSNEQFF; DNA: TGCAGCGTTAAGTCGGCGACAGGGGGATCCAATGAGCAGTTCTTC
size: .; D: .; V: TRBV7-8; J: TRBJ2-5; CDR3: CASSGRLSQETQYF; DNA: TGTGCCAGCAGCGGGCGGCTTTCTCAAGAGACCCAGTACTTC
size: many; D: TRBD2; V: TRBV4-1; J: TRBJ2-1; CDR3: CASSQGLLAGGYNEQFF; DNA: TGCGCCAGCAGCCAAGGTTTACTAGCGGGAGGGTACAATGAGCAGTTCTTC
size: many; D: .; V: TRBV21-1; J: TRBJ2-2; CDR3: CASSRESRLGELFF; DNA: TGTGCCAGCAGCCGGGAAAGTAGGCTCGGGGAGCTGTTTTTT
size: .; D: TRBD2; V: TRBV4-2; J: TRBJ2-3; CDR3: CASSETSGSSDTQYF; DNA: TGTGCCAGCAGTGAGACTAGCGGGAGTTCAGATACGCAGTATTTT
size: .; D: .; V: TRBV5-1; J: TRBJ2-5; CDR3: CASSLAPDRKETQYF; DNA: TGCGCCAGCAGCTTGGCCCCGGATAGGAAAGAGACCCAGTACTTC
size: few; D: .; V: TRBV28; J: TRBJ2-3; CDR3: CASSLPGTLSTDTQYF; DNA: TGTGCCAGCAGCCTTCCCGGGACACTTAGCACAGATACGCAGTATTTT
size: few; D: .; V: TRBV29-1; J: TRBJ2-1; CDR3: CSVDVRLGLRYNEQFF; DNA: TGCAGCGTTGATGTCAGGCTGGGATTAAGATACAATGAGCAGTTCTTC
size: many; D: TRBD2; V: TRBV7-8; J: TRBJ2-2; CDR3: CASSLAQTSGRAPANTGELFF; DNA: TGTGCCAGCAGCTTAGCCCAGACTAGCGGGAGGGCCCCAGCGAACACCGGGGAGCTGTTTTTT
size: many; D: TRBD1; V: TRBV29-1; J: TRBJ1-1; CDR3: CSVEGTGVSRMNTEAFF; DNA: TGCAGCGTTGAGGGGACAGGGGTGTCTCGGATGAACACTGAAGCTTTCTTT
size: few; D: .; V: TRBV6-1; J: TRBJ1-2; CDR3: CASSGRGSVNYGYTF; DNA: TGTGCCAGCAGCGGGAGAGGGTCCGTCAACTATGGCTACACCTTC
size: many; D: TRBD2; V: TRBV5-1; J: TRBJ2-1; CDR3: CASSPGLAGDEQFF; DNA: TGCGCCAGCAGCCCGGGACTAGCGGGAGATGAGCAGTTCTTC
size: .; D: .; V: TRBV6-1; J: TRBJ2-1; CDR3: CASSVRQGGDEQFF; DNA: TGTGCCAGCAGTGTTCGGCAGGGGGGGGATGAGCAGTTCTTC
size: many; D: TRBD2; V: TRBV20-1; J: TRBJ2-1; CDR3: CSADPQVGVAGFGNEQFF; DNA: TGCAGTGCCGATCCCCAGGTGGGGGTAGCGGGGTTCGGAAATGAGCAGTTCTTC
size: .; D: TRBD1; V: TRBV2; J: TRBJ1-1; CDR3: CASSAQGARVGTEAFF; DNA: TGTGCCAGCAGTGCTCAGGGGGCTCGGGTCGGGACTGAAGCTTTCTTT
size: .; D: TRBD2; V: TRBV7-7; J: TRBJ2-7; CDR3: CASSFGAGLYYEQYF; DNA: TGTGCCAGCAGCTTTGGCGCGGGACTATACTACGAGCAGTACTTC
size: many; D: .; V: TRBV7-6; J: TRBJ2-1; CDR3: CASSLSSVAYNEQFF; DNA: TGTGCCAGCAGCTTATCGTCAGTTGCATACAATGAGCAGTTCTTC
size: .; D: TRBD1; V: TRBV27; J: TRBJ1-1; CDR3: CASSSWQGGRAFF; DNA: TGTGCCAGCAGTTCTTGGCAGGGGGGTCGAGCTTTCTTT
size: many; D: .; V: TRBV14; J: TRBJ1-2; CDR3: CASSQDPMKAGYTF; DNA: TGTGCCAGCAGCCAAGACCCGATGAAGGCTGGCTACACCTTC
size: few; D: .; V: TRBV28; J: TRBJ2-2; CDR3: CASRDSGAANTGELFF; DNA: TGTGCCAGCAGAGATTCGGGAGCCGCGAACACCGGGGAGCTGTTTTTT
size: .; D: TRBD2; V: TRBV18; J: TRBJ2-1; CDR3: CASSPPSGRPGLANEQFF; DNA: TGTGCCAGCTCACCACCTTCGGGCCGACCGGGACTAGCCAATGAGCAGTTCTTC
size: many; D: .; V: TRBV28; J: TRBJ2-1; CDR3: CASSLRPLGKSSYNEQFF; DNA: TGTGCCAGCAGTTTACGCCCCTTGGGCAAGAGCTCCTACAATGAGCAGTTCTTC
size: many; D: TRBD1; V: TRBV4-2; J: TRBJ1-5; CDR3: CASSHPDRAVQPQHF; DNA: TGTGCCAGCAGCCATCCGGACAGGGCCGTTCAGCCCCAGCATTTT
size: .; D: TRBD2; V: TRBV29-1; J: TRBJ2-1; CDR3: CSVERLAGPSYNEQFF; DNA: TGCAGCGTTGAACGGCTAGCGGGCCCTTCCTACAATGAGCAGTTCTTC
size: .; D: .; V: TRBV12-3/TRBV12-4; J: TRBJ1-4; CDR3: CASRVSGGLNEKLFF; DNA: TGTGCCAGCCGCGTCTCAGGAGGGCTAAATGAAAAACTGTTTTTT
size: .; D: .; V: TRBV14; J: TRBJ2-1; CDR3: CASSQDWRISSYNEQFF; DNA: TGTGCCAGCAGCCAAGATTGGAGGATTAGCTCCTACAATGAGCAGTTCTTC
size: .; D: .; V: TRBV2; J: TRBJ2-3; CDR3: CASSERSRGRARTDTQYF; DNA: TGTGCCAGCAGTGAACGCTCCCGGGGCAGGGCCCGCACAGATACGCAGTATTTT
size: .; D: .; V: TRBV3-1; J: TRBJ2-7; CDR3: CACTQVGPWDSGSYEQYF; DNA: TGTGCCTGCACCCAAGTGGGCCCATGGGACTCAGGCTCCTACGAGCAGTACTTC
size: few; D: TRBD2; V: TRBV20-1; J: TRBJ2-2; CDR3: CSVGTSGGPGTGELFF; DNA: TGCAGTGTCGGGACTAGCGGGGGCCCCGGAACCGGGGAGCTGTTTTTT
size: many; D: TRBD1; V: TRBV10-3; J: TRBJ2-1; CDR3: CAISESGQGFYNEQFF; DNA: TGTGCCATCAGTGAGTCGGGACAGGGTTTCTACAATGAGCAGTTCTTC
size: many; D: .; V: TRBV5-1; J: TRBJ2-1; CDR3: CASSSGFTVNEQFF; DNA: TGCGCCAGCAGTTCAGGGTTTACCGTAAATGAGCAGTTCTTC
size: .; D: .; V: TRBV12-3/TRBV12-4; J: TRBJ2-1; CDR3: CASKTGTQTLNEQFF; DNA: TGTGCCAGCAAAACCGGGACGCAAACCCTCAATGAGCAGTTCTTC
size: .; D: .; V: TRBV12-3/TRBV12-4; J: TRBJ1-4; CDR3: CASSPLTGEGANEKLFF; DNA: TGTGCCAGCAGTCCCCTGACCGGGGAGGGGGCTAATGAAAAACTGTTTTTT
size: few; D: TRBD1; V: TRBV27; J: TRBJ2-3; CDR3: CASSKGDSRTDTQYF; DNA: TGTGCCAGCAGTAAAGGGGACAGCCGTACAGATACGCAGTATTTT
size: .; D: TRBD2; V: TRBV4-2; J: TRBJ2-2; CDR3: CASSHSGPNTGELFF; DNA: TGTGCCAGCAGCCATAGCGGGCCCAACACCGGGGAGCTGTTTTTT
size: few; D: TRBD2; V: TRBV12-3/TRBV12-4; J: TRBJ2-1; CDR3: CASTQSPAGVVRNEQFF; DNA: TGTGCCAGCACCCAGAGCCCCGCGGGAGTAGTCCGCAATGAGCAGTTCTTC
size: .; D: .; V: TRBV6-2/TRBV6-3; J: TRBJ2-4; CDR3: CASSSVLTGTNIQYF; DNA: TGTGCCAGCAGTTCGGTTCTCACAGGAACGAACATTCAGTACTTC
size: .; D: .; V: TRBV21-1; J: TRBJ2-7; CDR3: CASSKGKGPFYEQYF; DNA: TGTGCCAGCAGCAAAGGGAAGGGGCCGTTCTACGAGCAGTACTTC
size: few; D: TRBD1; V: TRBV20-1; J: TRBJ2-7; CDR3: CSARDRGQSEQYF; DNA: TGCAGTGCTAGAGACAGGGGGCAGTCCGAGCAGTACTTC
size: many; D: TRBD1; V: TRBV28; J: TRBJ1-1; CDR3: CASRQTGETEAFF; DNA: TGTGCCAGCAGGCAGACAGGGGAAACTGAAGCTTTCTTT
size: .; D: .; V: TRBV10-3; J: TRBJ2-4; CDR3: CAISESGRDNPKNIQYF; DNA: TGTGCCATCAGTGAGTCAGGGCGGGACAACCCCAAAAACATTCAGTACTTC
size: many; D: TRBD2; V: TRBV7-6; J: TRBJ2-3; CDR3: CASSSDREGPLSTDTQYF; DNA: TGTGCCAGCAGCTCAGATCGGGAGGGCCCCCTTAGCACAGATACGCAGTATTTT